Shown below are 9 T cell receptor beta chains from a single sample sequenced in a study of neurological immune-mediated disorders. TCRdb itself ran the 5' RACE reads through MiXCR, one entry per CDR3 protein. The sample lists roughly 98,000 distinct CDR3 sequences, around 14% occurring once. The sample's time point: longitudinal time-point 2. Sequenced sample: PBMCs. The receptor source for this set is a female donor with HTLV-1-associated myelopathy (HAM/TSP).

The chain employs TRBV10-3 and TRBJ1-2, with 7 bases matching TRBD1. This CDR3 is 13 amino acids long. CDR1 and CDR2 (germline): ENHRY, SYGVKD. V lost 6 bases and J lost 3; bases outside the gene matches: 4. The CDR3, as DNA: TGTGCCATCAGCCGCGGACAGGACTATGGCTACACCTTC. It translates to CAISRGQDYGYTF.

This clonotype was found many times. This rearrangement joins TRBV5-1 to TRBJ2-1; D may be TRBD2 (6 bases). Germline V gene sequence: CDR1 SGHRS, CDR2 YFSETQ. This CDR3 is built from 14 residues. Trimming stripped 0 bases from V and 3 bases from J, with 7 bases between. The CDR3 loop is CASSLADYYNEQFF. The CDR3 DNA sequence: TGCGCCAGCAGCTTGGCGGACTACTACAATGAGCAGTTCTTC. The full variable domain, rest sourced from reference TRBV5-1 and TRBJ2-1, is KAGVTQTPRYLIKTRGQQVTLSCSPISGHRSVSWYQQTPGQGLQFLFEYFSETQRNKGNFPGRFSGRQFSNSRSEMNVSTLELGDSALYLCASSLADYYNEQFFGPGTRLTVL.

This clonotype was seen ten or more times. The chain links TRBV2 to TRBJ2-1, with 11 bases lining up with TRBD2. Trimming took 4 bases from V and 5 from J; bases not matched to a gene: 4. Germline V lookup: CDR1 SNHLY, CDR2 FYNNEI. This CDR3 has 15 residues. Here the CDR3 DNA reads TGTGCCAGCAGTGGTGGACTAGCGGGTCACAATGAGCAGTTCTTC. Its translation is CASSGGLAGHNEQFF.

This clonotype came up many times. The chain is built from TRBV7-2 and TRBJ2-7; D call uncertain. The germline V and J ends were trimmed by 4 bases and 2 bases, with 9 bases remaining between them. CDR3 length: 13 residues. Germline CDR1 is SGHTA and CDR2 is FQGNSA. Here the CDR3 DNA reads TGTGCCAGCAGCTCGACCCCGACCTACGAGCAGTACTTC. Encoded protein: CASSSTPTYEQYF. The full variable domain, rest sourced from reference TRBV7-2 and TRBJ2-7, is GAGVSQSPSNKVTEKGKDVELRCDPISGHTALYWYRQSLGQGLEFLIYFQGNSAPDKSGLPSDRFSAERTGGSVSTLTIQRTQQEDSAVYLCASSSTPTYEQYFGPGTRLTVT.

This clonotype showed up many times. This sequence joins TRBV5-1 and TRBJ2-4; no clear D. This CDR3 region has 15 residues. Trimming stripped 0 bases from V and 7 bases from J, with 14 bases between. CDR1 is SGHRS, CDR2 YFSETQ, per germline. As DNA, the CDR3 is TGCGCCAGCAGCTTGGCGCCAGCTATAGGGAACATTCAGTACTTC. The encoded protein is CASSLAPAIGNIQYF. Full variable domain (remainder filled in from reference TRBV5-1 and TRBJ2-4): KAGVTQTPRYLIKTRGQQVTLSCSPISGHRSVSWYQQTPGQGLQFLFEYFSETQRNKGNFPGRFSGRQFSNSRSEMNVSTLELGDSALYLCASSLAPAIGNIQYFGAGTRLSVL.

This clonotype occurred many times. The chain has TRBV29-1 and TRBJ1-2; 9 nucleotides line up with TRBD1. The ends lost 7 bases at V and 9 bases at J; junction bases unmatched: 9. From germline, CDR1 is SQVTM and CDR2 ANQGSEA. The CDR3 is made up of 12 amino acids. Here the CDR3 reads CSAETGGGSYTF. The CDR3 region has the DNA TGCAGCGCCGAAACAGGGGGCGGTAGCTACACCTTC.

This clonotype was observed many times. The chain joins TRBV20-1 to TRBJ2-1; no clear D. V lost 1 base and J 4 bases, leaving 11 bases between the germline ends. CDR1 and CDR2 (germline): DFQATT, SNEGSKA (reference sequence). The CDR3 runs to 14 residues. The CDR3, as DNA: TGCAGTGCTAGAGGGACGGTCCCTTACAATGAGCAGTTCTTC. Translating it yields CSARGTVPYNEQFF.

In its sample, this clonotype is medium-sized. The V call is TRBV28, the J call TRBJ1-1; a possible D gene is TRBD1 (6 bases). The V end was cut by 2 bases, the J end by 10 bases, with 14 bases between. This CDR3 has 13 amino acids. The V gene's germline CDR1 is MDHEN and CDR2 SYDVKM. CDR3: CASSLSVRGVAFF. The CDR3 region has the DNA TGTGCCAGCAGTTTAAGCGTAAGGGGGGTAGCTTTCTTT.

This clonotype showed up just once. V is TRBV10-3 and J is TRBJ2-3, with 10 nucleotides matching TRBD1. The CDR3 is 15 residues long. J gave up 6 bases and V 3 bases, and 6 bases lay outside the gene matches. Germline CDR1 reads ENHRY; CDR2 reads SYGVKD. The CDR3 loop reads CAISDRDRGLDTQYF. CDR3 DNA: TGTGCCATCAGTGACCGGGACAGGGGCCTCGATACGCAGTATTTT.